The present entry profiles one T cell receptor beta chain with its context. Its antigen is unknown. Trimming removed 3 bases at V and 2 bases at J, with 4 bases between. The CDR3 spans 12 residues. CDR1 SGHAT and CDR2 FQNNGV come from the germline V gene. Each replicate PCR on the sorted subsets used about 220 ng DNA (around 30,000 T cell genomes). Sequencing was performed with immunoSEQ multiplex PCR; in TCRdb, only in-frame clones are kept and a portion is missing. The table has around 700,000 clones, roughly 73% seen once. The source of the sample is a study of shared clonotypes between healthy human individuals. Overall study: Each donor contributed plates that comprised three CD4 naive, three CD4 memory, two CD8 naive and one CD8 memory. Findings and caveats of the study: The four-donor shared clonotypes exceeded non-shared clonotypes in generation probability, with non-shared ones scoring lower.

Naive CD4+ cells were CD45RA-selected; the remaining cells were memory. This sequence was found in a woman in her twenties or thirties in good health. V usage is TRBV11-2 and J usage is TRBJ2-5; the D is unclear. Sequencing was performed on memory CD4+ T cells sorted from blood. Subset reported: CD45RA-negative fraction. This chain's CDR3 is CASSFPQETQYF. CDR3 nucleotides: TGTGCCAGCAGCTTCCCTCAAGAGACCCAGTACTTC.